The rows below give T cell receptor beta chains drawn from one sample of a study of T cell responses to AZD1222 COVID-19 vaccine. Generated by immunoSEQ multiplex PCR, the TCRdb table keeps only in-frame clones and is missing some. The sample has approximately 120,000 clones, 88% seen once. Sample: peripheral blood, taken on day 0 of AZD1222 vaccination. Receptors originate from an adult in good health. Both conserved end residues are part of each CDR3. Fields, in order: J gene, D gene, clone size, V gene, CDR3 protein, CDR3 DNA. The D gene is left open where the match is weak. Rows may omit the clone size; those that give it use once, few, many or a size class.

J gene: TRBJ1-6; D gene: NA; clone size: NA; V gene: TRBV5-1; CDR3 protein: CASSFGERGNSPLHF; CDR3 DNA: TGCGCCAGCAGCTTCGGAGAAAGGGGTAATTCACCCCTCCACTTT
J gene: TRBJ1-1; D gene: TRBD1; clone size: NA; V gene: TRBV6-6; CDR3 protein: CASSYSGTGNTEAFF; CDR3 DNA: TGTGCCAGCAGTTACTCGGGGACAGGGAATACTGAAGCTTTCTTT
J gene: TRBJ2-6; D gene: NA; clone size: NA; V gene: TRBV10-3; CDR3 protein: CAISESPRNISGANVLTF; CDR3 DNA: TGTGCCATCAGTGAGTCGCCCCGGAATATCTCTGGGGCCAACGTCCTGACTTTC
J gene: TRBJ1-2; D gene: TRBD1; clone size: NA; V gene: TRBV7-2; CDR3 protein: CASTVGQSDGYTF; CDR3 DNA: TGTGCCAGCACCGTGGGACAGTCCGATGGCTACACCTTC
J gene: TRBJ2-5; D gene: NA; clone size: NA; V gene: TRBV10-3; CDR3 protein: CAISESELVQETQYF; CDR3 DNA: TGTGCCATCAGTGAGTCGGAACTGGTCCAAGAGACCCAGTACTTC
J gene: TRBJ1-3; D gene: TRBD1; clone size: few; V gene: TRBV18; CDR3 protein: CASSPITGGNGNTIYF; CDR3 DNA: TGTGCCAGCTCACCCATAACAGGGGGAAATGGAAACACCATATATTTT
J gene: TRBJ1-4; D gene: TRBD1; clone size: NA; V gene: TRBV9; CDR3 protein: CASSATGGYATNEKLFF; CDR3 DNA: TGTGCCAGCAGCGCGACAGGGGGTTACGCAACTAATGAAAAACTGTTTTTT
J gene: TRBJ2-2; D gene: NA; clone size: NA; V gene: TRBV4-3; CDR3 protein: CASSPYQTGELFF; CDR3 DNA: TGCGCCAGCAGCCCCTACCAAACCGGGGAGCTGTTTTTT
J gene: TRBJ1-1; D gene: NA; clone size: NA; V gene: TRBV11-3; CDR3 protein: CASSFSGTNTEAFF; CDR3 DNA: TGTGCCAGCAGCTTCTCAGGGACGAACACTGAAGCTTTCTTT
J gene: TRBJ1-1; D gene: NA; clone size: NA; V gene: TRBV7-2; CDR3 protein: CASSFQMNTEAFF; CDR3 DNA: TGTGCCAGCAGCTTTCAGATGAACACTGAAGCTTTCTTT
J gene: TRBJ1-2; D gene: NA; clone size: NA; V gene: TRBV4-3; CDR3 protein: CASSQGRGGQGGYTF; CDR3 DNA: TGCGCCAGCAGCCAAGGGCGGGGGGGGCAGGGTGGCTACACCTTC
J gene: TRBJ1-1; D gene: NA; clone size: NA; V gene: TRBV5-1; CDR3 protein: CASSLMGYTEAFF; CDR3 DNA: TGCGCCAGCAGCTTGATGGGTTACACTGAAGCTTTCTTT
J gene: TRBJ1-2; D gene: TRBD1; clone size: NA; V gene: TRBV7-2; CDR3 protein: CASRGDRNYGYTF; CDR3 DNA: TGTGCCAGCAGGGGGGACAGGAACTATGGCTACACCTTC
J gene: TRBJ2-7; D gene: TRBD2; clone size: NA; V gene: TRBV10-3; CDR3 protein: CAISDETSGRFSYEQYF; CDR3 DNA: TGTGCCATCAGTGACGAGACTAGCGGGAGGTTCTCCTACGAGCAGTACTTC
J gene: TRBJ2-7; D gene: TRBD2; clone size: NA; V gene: TRBV19; CDR3 protein: CASGRASGDYEQYF; CDR3 DNA: TGTGCCAGTGGTCGGGCTAGCGGGGACTACGAGCAGTACTTC
J gene: TRBJ2-3; D gene: NA; clone size: few; V gene: TRBV4-2; CDR3 protein: CASSQDPGATQYF; CDR3 DNA: TGTGCCAGCAGCCAAGATCCCGGGGCCACGCAGTATTTT
J gene: TRBJ1-2; D gene: NA; clone size: NA; V gene: TRBV29-1; CDR3 protein: CSVAHGGGYTF; CDR3 DNA: TGCAGCGTTGCCCACGGTGGCGGCTACACCTTC
J gene: TRBJ2-5; D gene: NA; clone size: NA; V gene: TRBV9; CDR3 protein: CASSAGETETQYF; CDR3 DNA: TGTGCCAGCAGCGCGGGAGAAACAGAGACCCAGTACTTC
J gene: TRBJ2-3; D gene: TRBD2; clone size: NA; V gene: TRBV10-3; CDR3 protein: CATRWGEGSTDTQYF; CDR3 DNA: TGTGCCACCCGGTGGGGGGAGGGAAGCACAGATACGCAGTATTTT
J gene: TRBJ1-2; D gene: TRBD1; clone size: NA; V gene: TRBV18; CDR3 protein: CASSPPGQDYGYTF; CDR3 DNA: TGTGCCAGCTCACCACCGGGACAGGACTATGGCTACACCTTC
J gene: TRBJ2-7; D gene: NA; clone size: NA; V gene: TRBV7-9; CDR3 protein: CASSLPSGEQYF; CDR3 DNA: TGTGCCAGCAGCTTACCGTCGGGGGAGCAGTACTTC
J gene: TRBJ2-7; D gene: NA; clone size: NA; V gene: TRBV28; CDR3 protein: CASSSSSLDYEQYF; CDR3 DNA: TGTGCCAGCAGTTCTAGTTCCTTGGACTACGAGCAGTACTTC
J gene: TRBJ2-7; D gene: NA; clone size: NA; V gene: TRBV13; CDR3 protein: CASSPRGGYEQYF; CDR3 DNA: TGTGCCAGCAGCCCCAGGGGAGGCTACGAGCAGTACTTC
J gene: TRBJ1-5; D gene: TRBD1; clone size: once; V gene: TRBV19; CDR3 protein: CASSIPGQGARSNQPQHF; CDR3 DNA: TGTGCCAGTAGTATTCCGGGACAGGGGGCGCGAAGCAATCAGCCCCAGCATTTT
J gene: TRBJ2-3; D gene: NA; clone size: NA; V gene: TRBV18; CDR3 protein: CASSPPENTQYF; CDR3 DNA: TGTGCCAGCTCACCACCTGAAAATACGCAGTATTTT
J gene: TRBJ1-6; D gene: TRBD1; clone size: NA; V gene: TRBV4-3; CDR3 protein: CASSQDRGSPLHF; CDR3 DNA: TGCGCCAGCAGCCAGGACAGGGGTTCACCCCTCCACTTT
J gene: TRBJ2-7; D gene: TRBD1; clone size: NA; V gene: TRBV28; CDR3 protein: CASRSGQGPYEQYF; CDR3 DNA: TGTGCCAGCCGATCAGGACAGGGTCCCTACGAGCAGTACTTC